A selection of T cell receptor beta chains follows, all from one sample in a study of T cells expressing NK-cell markers. For each CDR3 protein, TCRdb gives one entry from its re-call of the 5' RACE reads, without DNA. This table lists some 340,000 distinct CDR3 sequences. Input material: blood T cells: a sorted CD56 or NKG2C T cell subset, CD4+ or CD8+ T cells, or bulk PBMC T cells (not recorded which). The source is a man between 18 and 69 years old in good health. The CDR3 runs from the conserved cysteine through the conserved F or W.

v_call	j_call	cdr3_length	cdr3_aa
TRBV27	TRBJ2-7	15	CASSLSRGGEYEQYF
TRBV12-3/TRBV12-4	TRBJ1-5	14	CASTGGYSNQPQHF
TRBV7-9	TRBJ1-1	12	CASSREGSEAFF
TRBV7-2	TRBJ1-3	16	CASSLGGWEARNTIYF
TRBV29-1	TRBJ2-6	15	CSVEKPDGGANVLTF
TRBV6-6	TRBJ1-4	11	CASSGREKLFF
TRBV6-6	TRBJ2-7	11	CAGQGAGEQYF
TRBV3-1	TRBJ2-7	15	CASSLFPGGEYEQYF
TRBV14	TRBJ2-3	15	CASSQRGQSTDTQYF
TRBV3-1	TRBJ2-1	18	CASSHLGLGQGHYNEQFF